This is a list of T cell receptor beta chains from one sample in a study of patients and donors after allogeneic stem cell transplantation. TCRdb passed the RT-PCR reads through MiXCR, listing each CDR3 protein once. The data contain about a million distinct CDR3 sequences, around 17% of them seen just once; the ten biggest clones take up under 6.5%. Sequencing input: blood, either unsorted or a sorted T cell fraction (not recorded which). The receptors shown here come from a human donor who was either an allogeneic HSCT recipient or a stem cell or donor lymphocyte infusion donor (not recorded which). It is not recorded whose cells these are; they may come from a transplant donor. The CDR3 runs from the conserved cysteine through the conserved F or W.

TRBV6-2/TRBV6-3	TRBJ2-7	CASSYGLATHEQYF
TRBV6-1	TRBJ2-3	CASRQGFTDTQYF
TRBV12-3/TRBV12-4	TRBJ2-1	CASSLGSAGGRTEQFF
TRBV5-1	TRBJ2-5	CASSLVGVLVGETQYF
TRBV4-3	TRBJ2-7	CASSRAGEPYEQYF
TRBV5-1	TRBJ1-1	CASSLALSSREAFF
TRBV7-9	TRBJ1-2	CASSLGGSHYGYTF
TRBV12-3/TRBV12-4	TRBJ2-7	CASSLAPGQVSF
TRBV7-3	TRBJ2-3	CASSLVFGLPNTDTQYF
TRBV2	TRBJ1-2	CASSEQAGGYTF
TRBV7-6	TRBJ1-1	CASSLEAGVNTEAFF
TRBV21-1	TRBJ1-1	CASSYRRRSKGMNTEAFF
TRBV4-1	TRBJ2-2	CASSQAGAPSTGELFF
TRBV7-3	TRBJ1-5	CASSLSGQGHQPQHF
TRBV20-1	TRBJ2-1	CSASGGRSYNEQFF
TRBV12-3/TRBV12-4	TRBJ2-1	CASSGGRGNEQFF
TRBV27	TRBJ2-7	CASSPNLGPIYEQYF
TRBV12-3/TRBV12-4	TRBJ1-6	CATAGNGGPYSPLHF
TRBV20-1	TRBJ2-7	CSARGWRGRNEQYF
TRBV5-1	TRBJ2-5	CASSWTPDRDKTQYF
TRBV11-2	TRBJ1-4	CASSPTGRANEKLFF
TRBV15	TRBJ2-3	CATSRDGTLLRADTQYF
TRBV27	TRBJ2-1	CASSLLGLAGNNEQFF
TRBV29-1	TRBJ1-2	CSVEGGYPNYGYTF
TRBV7-9	TRBJ2-1	CASSQRILKGNEQFF
TRBV4-1	TRBJ2-7	CASSQAPPGEQYF
TRBV20-1	TRBJ2-7	CSARDPDRAEQYF
TRBV28	TRBJ1-1	CASSLRFALEAFF
TRBV7-2	TRBJ1-2	CASSRDRGLYGYTF
TRBV4-1	TRBJ1-3	CASSQDRAWERPYSGNTIYF
TRBV10-3	TRBJ2-2	CAISAGTSLDSGELFF
TRBV11-2	TRBJ1-2	CASSPGTGIDGYTF
TRBV6-2/TRBV6-3	TRBJ1-5	CASTRTGKNQPQHF
TRBV28	TRBJ2-1	CASSSYRGGGHNEQFF
TRBV29-1	TRBJ2-5	CSADRGGETQYF
TRBV12-3/TRBV12-4	TRBJ2-5	CASSLVRSSETQYF
TRBV27	TRBJ1-5	CASSFSRNNQPQHF
TRBV30	TRBJ2-1	CAWISAEDHNEQFF
TRBV21-1	TRBJ1-5	CASSRGQAPTPQHF
TRBV10-3	TRBJ1-1	CAISVQGGTNTEAFF
TRBV30	TRBJ2-7	CAWSGGRGFSEQYF
TRBV24-1	TRBJ1-5	CATSDFGNQPQHF
TRBV12-3/TRBV12-4	TRBJ2-3	CASSLQTGAQYF
TRBV27	TRBJ2-2	CASSPWGETFSGELFF
TRBV12-3/TRBV12-4	TRBJ1-6	CASSLTGGNNSPLHF
TRBV29-1	TRBJ2-1	CSVEGLAGGSSYNEQFF